Detailed here is one TCR beta chain. Its antigen is unidentified. The data are from a study of CD8 T cells in ankylosing spondylitis. Study outcomes and limitations: What seemed typical of ankylosing spondylitis blood was a TCR beta motif built from several highly homologous variants.

Making use of molecular barcodes, quantitative 5'-RACE generated TCR beta libraries. TCRdb fed the 5' RACE reads into MiXCR, producing one record per CDR3 protein. The table lists under 150,000 distinct CDR3 sequences, 8% to 9% of them singletons, with roughly 7.2% in the top ten. This CDR3 is built from 14 residues. Germline V gene sequence: CDR1 SGHRS, CDR2 YFSETQ. J was trimmed by 5 bases and V by 3 bases; bases with no gene match: 1. The sequence came from a male donor with ankylosing spondylitis. The sample taken for sequencing was synovial fluid, either unsorted or a sorted T cell fraction (not recorded which). V usage is TRBV5-1 and J usage is TRBJ1-5, with TRBD1 matching over 11 bases. The CDR3 reads CASSSGQGDQPQHF. The CDR3 coding sequence is TGCGCCAGCAGCTCGGGACAGGGGGATCAGCCCCAGCATTTT.